This T cell receptor beta chain was observed in a study of blood T cells in healthy people across ages. With a J-beta primer mix and a sample-barcoded 5' primer, a second PCR ran roughly 6 to 11 cycles. There were at least 3 million CDR3-containing paired-end reads obtained from each sample. TCRdb reanalysed the 5' RACE reads using MiXCR and keeps one entry per CDR3 protein. Of a few hundred thousand distinct CDR3 sequences listed, 25% to 30% were seen once; the top ten hold 29%. The CDR3 consists of 16 residues. Trimming shortened V by 1 base and J by 4 bases, and 15 bases separated the two germline ends. Germline CDR1 and CDR2: LGHDT and YNNKEL (reference sequence).

Sequencing used blood. The V call is TRBV3-1, the J call TRBJ2-3, with D maybe TRBD2 (5 bases). The receptor was isolated from a woman in her 70s in good health. The CDR3 nucleotides read TGTGCCAGCAGCCAAGGGGAATACGGGAACTCAGATACGCAGTATTTT. Its translation is CASSQGEYGNSDTQYF.